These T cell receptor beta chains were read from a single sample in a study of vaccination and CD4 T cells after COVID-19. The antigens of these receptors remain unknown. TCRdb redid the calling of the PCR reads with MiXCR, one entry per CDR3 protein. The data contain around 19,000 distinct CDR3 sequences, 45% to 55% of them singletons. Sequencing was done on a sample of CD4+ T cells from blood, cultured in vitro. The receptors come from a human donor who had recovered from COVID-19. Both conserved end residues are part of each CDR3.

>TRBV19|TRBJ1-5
CASSKLRDSRNQPQHF
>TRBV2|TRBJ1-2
CASSQQGHGYTF
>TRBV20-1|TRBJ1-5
CSARTVTDRYQPQHF
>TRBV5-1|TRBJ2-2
CASSTLSNTGELFF
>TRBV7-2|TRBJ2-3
CASSLLLAGGQDTQYF
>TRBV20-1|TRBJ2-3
CSAKSGQGATDTQYF
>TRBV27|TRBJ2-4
CASSLSRHHNIQYF
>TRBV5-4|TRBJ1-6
CASSTDSLNSPLHF
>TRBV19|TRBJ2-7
CASALAGGPYEQYF
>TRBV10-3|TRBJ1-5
CAISAGTVVAATQPQHF
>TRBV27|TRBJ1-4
CASSQDRANEKLFF
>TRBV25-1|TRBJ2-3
CASSETGLAGSTDTQYF
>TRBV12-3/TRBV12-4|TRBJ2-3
CASSQDRPNTQYF
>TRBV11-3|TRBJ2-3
CASSRRGASTDTQYF
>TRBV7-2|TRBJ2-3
CASSSRPADEKDTQYF
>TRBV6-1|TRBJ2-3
CALPGLCTDTQYF
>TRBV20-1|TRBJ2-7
CSARGEAFSYEQYF
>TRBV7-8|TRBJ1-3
CASSLEGGAGNTIYF
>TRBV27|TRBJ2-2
CASRLAGGSGELFF
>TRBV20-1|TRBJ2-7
CSARAGTSGGYEQYF